This T cell receptor (beta chain) was captured in a study of memory B cells and T cells in multiple sclerosis (dated by TCRdb to 2016 to 2018). With respect to the entire study: In multiple sclerosis patients, the study set the TCR beta repertoires of autoproliferating peripheral T cells against those of T cells infiltrating brain lesions. A couple of multiple sclerosis patients were included in the TCR sequencing because brain lesions obtained at autopsy or brain-infiltrating cells obtained from biopsy were available for them. The full study reports these points: Clone-set sizes differed between compartments, which influenced counts of shared clonotypes and required normalization.

From the germline V gene, CDR1 is MDHEN and CDR2 is SYDVKM. V loses 6 bases, J loses 5 bases, and the germline ends lie 18 bases apart. The CDR3, from cysteine to phenylalanine, totals 15 residues. The only DNA kept is the CDR3, 45 bases in frame from the first base. Worth noting for this clone: Which antigen it targets is not known. No much larger clone exists at a distance of one base, and base qualities are not known.

After CFSE-labeled PBMCs were cultured without a stimulus, the autoproliferating (CFSEdim) and non-proliferating (CFSEhi) T cell fractions were sequenced separately. In total, approximately 5.1x10^7 CFSE-labeled PBMCs were cultured without stimulus for under 8 days, after which replicate wells were pooled. PBMCs were labeled with roughly 0.5 uM CFSE and were cultured without exogenous stimuli in serum-free AIM-V medium. PBMCs were isolated by Ficoll density gradient centrifugation and were cryopreserved before use. Using a FACSAria III, live 7-AAD-negative cells were sorted, then washed with PBS and stored frozen at -80 degrees C as dry pellets. The immunoSEQ Platform was used to amplify TCRbeta CDR3 regions from extracted genomic DNA. The immunoSEQ assay used multiplex PCR together with high-throughput sequencing and a bioinformatics pipeline from the vendor. In the original analysis: Non-productive sequences and CDR3s under 4 amino acids long were removed, and the clonotype frequencies in each sample were recalculated. In immunoSEQ Analyzer 2.0, shared clonotypes were identified as identical CDR3 amino acid, V gene and J gene sequences. To normalize repertoire overlap, the number of shared clonotypes was divided by the product of the two clone-set sizes and multiplied by 1000 to give arbitrary units. TCRdb mirrors the immuneACCESS table, restricted to in-frame sequences. Some clones are absent from its copies; in checked studies, under half trace to an unresolved V gene, and the reason for the others is unknown. The D gene and trimming were derived from the DNA, and the V and J assignments and clone size from that table. The sample includes 9,000 to 15,000 clones, with about four fifths observed a single time. The ten largest account for about 2.8% of the sample.

Material: PBMCs from blood kept in culture. The V and J genes are TRBV28 and TRBJ2-3, with the D call tentatively TRBD1 or TRBD2, each fitting 5 bases. This clonotype originated in a human donor with multiple sclerosis. The CDR3 amino acid sequence is: CASSPGDHRLDTQYF. The DNA reads TGTGCCAGCAGCCCCGGGGACCACCGATTAGATACGCAGTATTTT.